The clone carrying this T cell receptor (beta chain) came up many times. The antigen is not known. The CDR3 spans 13 residues. Per germline, CDR1 SEHNR and CDR2 FQNEAQ (reference sequence). V was shortened by 5 bases and J by 0 bases, with 5 bases between the two germline ends. The sorted Tregs were CD4+CD25+CD127-/low cells. Study observations and caveats: Tumor Tregs overlapped most with tumor, then blood, naive CD4+ cells. Tumor memory CD4+ T cell TCR gene usage clustered with blood and lymph node memory CD4+ cells and lymph node naive CD4+ cells.

Full-length variable regions came from constant-region reverse primers plus semi-nested Nested Universal Primer A PCR. TCRdb reprocessed the 5' RACE reads via MiXCR and lists one record per CDR3 protein. The profile shows tens of thousands of distinct CDR3 sequences, approximately 22% of them singletons. The receptor was isolated from a female donor with breast cancer. V gene TRBV7-9 combines with J gene TRBJ2-1; D is undetermined. The sequenced sample consisted of Tregs sorted from blood. This chain's CDR3 is CASSTSSYNEQFF. CDR3 bases: TGTGCCAGCAGCACCAGCTCCTACAATGAGCAGTTCTTC.